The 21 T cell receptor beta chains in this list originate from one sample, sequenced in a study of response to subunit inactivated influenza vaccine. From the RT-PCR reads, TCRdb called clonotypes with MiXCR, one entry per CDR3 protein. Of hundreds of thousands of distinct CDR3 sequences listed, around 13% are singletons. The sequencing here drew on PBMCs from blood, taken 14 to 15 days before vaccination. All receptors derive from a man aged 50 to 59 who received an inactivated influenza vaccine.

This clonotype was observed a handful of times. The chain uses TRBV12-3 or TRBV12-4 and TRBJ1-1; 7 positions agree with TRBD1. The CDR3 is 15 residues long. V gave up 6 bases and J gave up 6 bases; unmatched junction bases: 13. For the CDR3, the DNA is TGTGCCAGCAGCCCCCCGAGCAGGGGGTACCCTGAAGCTTTCTTT. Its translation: CASSPPSRGYPEAFF.

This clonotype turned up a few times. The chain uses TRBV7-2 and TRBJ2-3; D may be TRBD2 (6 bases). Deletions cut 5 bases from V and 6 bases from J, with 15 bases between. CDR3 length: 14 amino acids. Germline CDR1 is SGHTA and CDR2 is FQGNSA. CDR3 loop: CASSIHGGLDTQYF. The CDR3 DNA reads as TGTGCCAGCAGCATACACGGGGGTCTCGATACGCAGTATTTT.

This chain's CDR3 is CASSLMDRTNNEQFF. The CDR3 DNA reads TGTGCCAGCAGCTTAATGGACAGGACCAACAATGAGCAGTTCTTC. V is TRBV5-5 and J is TRBJ2-1, with 7 bases fitting TRBD1. The CDR3 has 15 amino acids. The germline CDR1 and CDR2 sequences are SGHKS and YYEKEE (reference sequence). V was pared by 2 bases and J by 5 bases, with 7 bases of the junction left unmatched.

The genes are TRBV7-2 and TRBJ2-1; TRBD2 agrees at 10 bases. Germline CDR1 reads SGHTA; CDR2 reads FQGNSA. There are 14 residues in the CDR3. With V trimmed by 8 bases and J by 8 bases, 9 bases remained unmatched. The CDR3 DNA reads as TGTGCCAGCCTCACTTCTAGCGGGAGCTATGAGCAGTTCTTC. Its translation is CASLTSSGSYEQFF.

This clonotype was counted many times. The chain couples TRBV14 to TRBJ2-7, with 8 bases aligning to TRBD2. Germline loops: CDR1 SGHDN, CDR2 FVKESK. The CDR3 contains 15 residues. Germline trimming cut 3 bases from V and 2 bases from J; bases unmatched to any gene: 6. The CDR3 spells CASSHSAGGAYEQYF. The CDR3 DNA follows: TGTGCCAGCAGCCATAGTGCGGGAGGCGCCTACGAGCAGTACTTC.

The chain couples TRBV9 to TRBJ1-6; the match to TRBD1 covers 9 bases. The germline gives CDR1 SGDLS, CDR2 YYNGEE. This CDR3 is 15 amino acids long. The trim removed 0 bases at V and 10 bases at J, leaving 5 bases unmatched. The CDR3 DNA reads TGTGCCAGCAGCGTAGAGGACAGGGGCAGGTCACCCCTCCACTTT. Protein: CASSVEDRGRSPLHF.

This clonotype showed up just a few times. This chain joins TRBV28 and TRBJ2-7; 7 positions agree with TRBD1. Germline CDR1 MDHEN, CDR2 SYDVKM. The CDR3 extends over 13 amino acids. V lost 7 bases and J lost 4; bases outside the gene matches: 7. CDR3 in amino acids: CASNPGQIYEQYF. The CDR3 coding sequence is TGTGCCAGCAATCCGGGACAGATATACGAGCAGTACTTC. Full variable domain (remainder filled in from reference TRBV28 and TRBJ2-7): DVKVTQSSRYLVKRTGEKVFLECVQDMDHENMFWYRQDPGLGLRLIYFSYDVKMKEKGDIPEGYSVSREKKERFSLILESASTNQTSMYLCASNPGQIYEQYFGPGTRLTVT.

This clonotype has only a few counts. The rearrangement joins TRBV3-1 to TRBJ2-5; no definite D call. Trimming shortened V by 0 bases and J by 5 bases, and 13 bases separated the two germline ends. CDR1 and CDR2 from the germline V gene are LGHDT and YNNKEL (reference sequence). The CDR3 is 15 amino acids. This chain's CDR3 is CASSQDWDTWETQYF. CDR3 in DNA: TGTGCCAGCAGCCAAGATTGGGATACTTGGGAGACCCAGTACTTC.

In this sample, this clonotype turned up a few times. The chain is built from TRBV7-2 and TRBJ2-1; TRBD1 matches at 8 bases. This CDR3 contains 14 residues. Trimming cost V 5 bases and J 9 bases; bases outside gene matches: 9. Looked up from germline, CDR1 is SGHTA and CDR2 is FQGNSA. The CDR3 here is CASSEDRVDVEQFF. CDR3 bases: TGTGCCAGCAGCGAGGACAGGGTCGACGTTGAGCAGTTCTTC.

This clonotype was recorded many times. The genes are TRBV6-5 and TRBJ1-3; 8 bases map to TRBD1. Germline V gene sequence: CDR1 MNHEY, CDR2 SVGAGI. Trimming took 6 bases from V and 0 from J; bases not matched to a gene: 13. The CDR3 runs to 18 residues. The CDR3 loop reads CASSLTSPGGSSGNTIYF. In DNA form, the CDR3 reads TGTGCCAGCAGCTTAACCAGTCCAGGGGGCAGCTCTGGAAACACCATATATTTT.

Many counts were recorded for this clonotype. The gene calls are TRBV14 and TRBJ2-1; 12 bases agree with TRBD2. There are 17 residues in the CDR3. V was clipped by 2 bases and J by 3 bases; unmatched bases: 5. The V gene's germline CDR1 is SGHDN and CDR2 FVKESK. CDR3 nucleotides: TGTGCCAGCAGCCAAACTCTAGCGGGAGGGAACTACAATGAGCAGTTCTTC. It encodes CASSQTLAGGNYNEQFF.

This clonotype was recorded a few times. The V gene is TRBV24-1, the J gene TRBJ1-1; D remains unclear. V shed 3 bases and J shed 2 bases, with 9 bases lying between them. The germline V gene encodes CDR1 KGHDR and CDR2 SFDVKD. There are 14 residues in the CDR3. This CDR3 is CATSDRVGNTEAFF. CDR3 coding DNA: TGTGCCACCAGTGATCGCGTGGGAAACACTGAAGCTTTCTTT.

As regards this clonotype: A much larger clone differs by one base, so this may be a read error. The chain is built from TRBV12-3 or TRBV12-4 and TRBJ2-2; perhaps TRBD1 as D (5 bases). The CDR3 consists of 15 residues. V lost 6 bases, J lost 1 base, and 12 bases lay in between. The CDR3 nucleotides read TGTGCCAGCAGGGTCAGGGTACGGAACACCGGGGAGCTGTTTTTT. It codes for CASRVRVRNTGELFF.

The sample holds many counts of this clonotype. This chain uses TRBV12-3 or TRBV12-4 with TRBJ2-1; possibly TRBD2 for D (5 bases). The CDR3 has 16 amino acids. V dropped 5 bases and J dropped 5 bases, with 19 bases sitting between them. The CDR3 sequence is CASSQDLARPNNEQFF. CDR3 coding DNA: TGTGCCAGCAGTCAGGATCTAGCCCGGCCAAACAATGAGCAGTTCTTC.

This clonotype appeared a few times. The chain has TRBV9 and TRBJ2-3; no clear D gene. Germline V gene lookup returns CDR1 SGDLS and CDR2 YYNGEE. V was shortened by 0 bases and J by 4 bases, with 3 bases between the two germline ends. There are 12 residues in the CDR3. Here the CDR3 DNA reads TGTGCCAGCAGCGTAGTGGCAGATACGCAGTATTTT. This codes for CASSVVADTQYF.

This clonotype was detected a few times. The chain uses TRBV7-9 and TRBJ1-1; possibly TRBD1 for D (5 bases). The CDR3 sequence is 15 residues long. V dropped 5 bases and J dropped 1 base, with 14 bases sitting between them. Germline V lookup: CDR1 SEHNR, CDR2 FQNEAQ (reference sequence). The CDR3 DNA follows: TGTGCCAGCAGCCCCCTAGTCGGGGGGAACACTGAAGCTTTCTTT. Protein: CASSPLVGGNTEAFF. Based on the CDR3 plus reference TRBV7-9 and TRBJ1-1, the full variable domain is DTGVSQNPRHKITKRGQNVTFRCDPISEHNRLYWYRQTLGQGPEFLTYFQNEAQLEKSRLLSDRFSAERPKGSFSTLEIQRTEQGDSAMYLCASSPLVGGNTEAFFGQGTRLTVV.

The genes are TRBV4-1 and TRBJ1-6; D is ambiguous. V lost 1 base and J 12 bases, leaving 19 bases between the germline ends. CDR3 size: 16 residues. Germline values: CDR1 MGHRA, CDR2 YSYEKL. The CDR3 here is CASSQGPRRMDLPLHF. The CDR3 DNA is TGCGCCAGCAGCCAAGGCCCGAGGAGGATGGATTTACCCCTCCACTTT.

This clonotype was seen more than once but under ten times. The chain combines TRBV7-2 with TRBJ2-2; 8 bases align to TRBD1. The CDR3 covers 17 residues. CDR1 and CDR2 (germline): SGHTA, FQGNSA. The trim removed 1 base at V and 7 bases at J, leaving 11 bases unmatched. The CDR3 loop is CASSLVATGAQGGELFF. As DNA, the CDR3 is TGTGCCAGCAGCTTAGTGGCGACAGGGGCCCAGGGCGGGGAGCTGTTTTTT.

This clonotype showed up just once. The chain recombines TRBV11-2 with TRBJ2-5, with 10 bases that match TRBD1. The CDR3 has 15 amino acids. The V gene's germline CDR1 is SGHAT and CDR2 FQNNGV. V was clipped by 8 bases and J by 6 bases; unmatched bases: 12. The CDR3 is CASRPPGQGRQTQYF. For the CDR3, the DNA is TGTGCCAGCCGCCCTCCGGGACAGGGGAGACAGACCCAGTACTTC.

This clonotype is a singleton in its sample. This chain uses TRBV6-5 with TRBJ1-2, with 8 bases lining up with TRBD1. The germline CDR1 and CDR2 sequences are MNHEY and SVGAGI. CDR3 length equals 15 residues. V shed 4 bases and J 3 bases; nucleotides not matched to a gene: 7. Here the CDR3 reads CASSCSAGGHYGYTF. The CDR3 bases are TGTGCCAGCAGTTGCTCGGCAGGGGGCCACTATGGCTACACCTTC.

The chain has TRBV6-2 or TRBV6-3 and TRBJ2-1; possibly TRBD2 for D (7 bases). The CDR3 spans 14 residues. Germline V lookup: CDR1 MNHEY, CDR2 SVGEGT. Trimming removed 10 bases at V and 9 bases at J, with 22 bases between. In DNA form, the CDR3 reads TGTGCCACCAAGGGGGGATACCGGGGGGTTGAGCAGTTCTTC. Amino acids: CATKGGYRGVEQFF.